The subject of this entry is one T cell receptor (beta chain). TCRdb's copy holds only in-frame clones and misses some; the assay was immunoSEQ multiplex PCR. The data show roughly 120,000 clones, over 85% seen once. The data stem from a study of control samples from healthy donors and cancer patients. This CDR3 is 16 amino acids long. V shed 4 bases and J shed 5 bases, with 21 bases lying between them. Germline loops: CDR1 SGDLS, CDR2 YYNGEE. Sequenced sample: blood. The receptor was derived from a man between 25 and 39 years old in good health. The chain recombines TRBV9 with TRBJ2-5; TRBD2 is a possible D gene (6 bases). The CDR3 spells CASSPGETRRTETQYF. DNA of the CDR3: TGTGCCAGCAGCCCCGGCGAGACTAGGAGGACGGAGACCCAGTACTTC. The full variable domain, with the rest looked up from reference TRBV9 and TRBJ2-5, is DSGVTQTPKHLITATGQRVTLRCSPRSGDLSVYWYQQSLDQGLQFLIQYYNGEERAKGNILERFSAQQFPDLHSELNLSSLELGDSALYFCASSPGETRRTETQYFGPGTRLLVL.